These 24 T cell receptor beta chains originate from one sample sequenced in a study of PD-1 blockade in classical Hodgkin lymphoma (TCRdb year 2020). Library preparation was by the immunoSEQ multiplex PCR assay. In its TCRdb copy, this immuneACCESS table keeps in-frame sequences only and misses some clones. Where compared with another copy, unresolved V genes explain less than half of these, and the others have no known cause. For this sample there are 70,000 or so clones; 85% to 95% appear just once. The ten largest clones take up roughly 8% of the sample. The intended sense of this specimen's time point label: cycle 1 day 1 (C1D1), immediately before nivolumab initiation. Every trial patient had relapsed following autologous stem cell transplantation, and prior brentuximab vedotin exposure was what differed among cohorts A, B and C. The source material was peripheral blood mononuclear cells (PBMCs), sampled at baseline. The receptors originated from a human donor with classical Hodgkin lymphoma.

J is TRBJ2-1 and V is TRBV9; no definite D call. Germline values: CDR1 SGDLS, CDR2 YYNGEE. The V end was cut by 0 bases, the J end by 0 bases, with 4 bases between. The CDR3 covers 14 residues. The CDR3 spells CASSVGNSYNEQFF. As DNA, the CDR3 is TGTGCCAGCAGCGTAGGAAACTCCTACAATGAGCAGTTCTTC.

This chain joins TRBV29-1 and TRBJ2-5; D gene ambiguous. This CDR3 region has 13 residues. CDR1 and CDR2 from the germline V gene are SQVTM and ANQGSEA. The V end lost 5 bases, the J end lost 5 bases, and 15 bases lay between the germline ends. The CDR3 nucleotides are TGCAGCGTTAGTCAAAGCACTGGGGAGACCCAGTACTTC. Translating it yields CSVSQSTGETQYF.

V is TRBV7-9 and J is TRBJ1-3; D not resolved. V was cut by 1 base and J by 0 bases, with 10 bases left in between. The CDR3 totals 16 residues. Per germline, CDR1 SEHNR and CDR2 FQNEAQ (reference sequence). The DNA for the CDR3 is TGTGCCAGCAGCTTAGAGGTCACAGCCTCTGGAAACACCATATATTTT. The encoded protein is CASSLEVTASGNTIYF.

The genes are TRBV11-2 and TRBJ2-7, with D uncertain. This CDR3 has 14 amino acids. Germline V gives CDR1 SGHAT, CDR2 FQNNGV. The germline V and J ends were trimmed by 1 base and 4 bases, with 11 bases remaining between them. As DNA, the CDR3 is TGTGCCAGCAGCTTAGGGCCCCACGGGTACGAGCAGTACTTC. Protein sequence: CASSLGPHGYEQYF.

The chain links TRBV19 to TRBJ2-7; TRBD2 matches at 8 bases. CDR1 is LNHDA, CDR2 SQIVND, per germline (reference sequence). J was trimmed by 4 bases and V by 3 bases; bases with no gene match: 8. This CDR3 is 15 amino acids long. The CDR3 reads CASSIRGGSFYEQYF. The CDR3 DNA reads TGTGCCAGTAGTATCCGGGGGGGCTCTTTTTACGAGCAGTACTTC.

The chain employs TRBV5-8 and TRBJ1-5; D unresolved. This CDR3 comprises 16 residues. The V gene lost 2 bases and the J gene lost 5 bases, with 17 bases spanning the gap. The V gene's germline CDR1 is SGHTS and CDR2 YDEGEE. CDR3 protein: CASSLSLSRPDQPQHF. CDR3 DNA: TGTGCCAGCAGCTTATCTTTGTCCCGCCCGGATCAGCCCCAGCATTTT.

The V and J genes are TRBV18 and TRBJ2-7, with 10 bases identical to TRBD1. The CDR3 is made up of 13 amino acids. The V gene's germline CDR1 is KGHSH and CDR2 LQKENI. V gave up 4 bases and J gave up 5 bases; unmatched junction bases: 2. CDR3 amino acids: CASSRTGGHEQYF. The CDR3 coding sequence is TGTGCCAGCTCACGGACAGGGGGGCACGAGCAGTACTTC.

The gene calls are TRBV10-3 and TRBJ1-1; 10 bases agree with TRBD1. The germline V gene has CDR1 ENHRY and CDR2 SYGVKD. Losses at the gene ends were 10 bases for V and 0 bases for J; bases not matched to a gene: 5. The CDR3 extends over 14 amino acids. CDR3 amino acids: CATRQGAVNTEAFF. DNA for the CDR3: TGTGCCACCCGACAGGGGGCAGTGAACACTGAAGCTTTCTTT.

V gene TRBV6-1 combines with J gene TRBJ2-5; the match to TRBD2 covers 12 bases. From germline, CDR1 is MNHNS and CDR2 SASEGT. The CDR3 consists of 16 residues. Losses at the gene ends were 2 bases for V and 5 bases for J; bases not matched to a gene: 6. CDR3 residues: CASSETRTSGAETQYF. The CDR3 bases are TGTGCCAGCAGTGAAACCAGGACTAGCGGGGCGGAGACCCAGTACTTC.

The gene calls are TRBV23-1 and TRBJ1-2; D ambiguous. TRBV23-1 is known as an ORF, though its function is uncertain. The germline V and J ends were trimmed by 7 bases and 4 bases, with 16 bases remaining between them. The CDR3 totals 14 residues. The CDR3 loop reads CASIPKVSSYGYTF. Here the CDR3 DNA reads TGCGCCAGCATCCCAAAGGTGTCCAGCTATGGCTACACCTTC.

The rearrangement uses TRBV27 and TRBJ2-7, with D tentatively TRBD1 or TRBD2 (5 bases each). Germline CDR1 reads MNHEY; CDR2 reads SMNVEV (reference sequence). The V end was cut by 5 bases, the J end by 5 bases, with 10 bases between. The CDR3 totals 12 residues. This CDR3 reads CASSGGGNEQYF. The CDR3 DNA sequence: TGTGCCAGCAGTGGGGGTGGGAACGAGCAGTACTTC.

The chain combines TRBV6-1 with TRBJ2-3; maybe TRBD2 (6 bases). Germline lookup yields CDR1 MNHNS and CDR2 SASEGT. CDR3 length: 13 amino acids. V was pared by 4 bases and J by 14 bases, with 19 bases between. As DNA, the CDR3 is TGTGCCAGCAGTGGGGAGGCCACCCTGCAGTCGTATTTT. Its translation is CASSGEATLQSYF.

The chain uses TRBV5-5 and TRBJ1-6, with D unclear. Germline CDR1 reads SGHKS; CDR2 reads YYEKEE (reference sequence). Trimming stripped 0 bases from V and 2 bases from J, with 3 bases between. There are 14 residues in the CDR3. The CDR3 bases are TGTGCCAGCAGCTTGGAGGCCTATAATTCACCCCTCCACTTT. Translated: CASSLEAYNSPLHF.

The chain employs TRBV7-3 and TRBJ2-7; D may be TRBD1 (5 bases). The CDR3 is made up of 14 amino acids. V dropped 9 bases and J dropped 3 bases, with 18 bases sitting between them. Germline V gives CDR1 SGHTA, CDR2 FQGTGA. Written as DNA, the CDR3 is TGTGCCAGGACAGACCAGGATGAGAACTACGAGCAGTACTTC. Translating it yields CARTDQDENYEQYF.

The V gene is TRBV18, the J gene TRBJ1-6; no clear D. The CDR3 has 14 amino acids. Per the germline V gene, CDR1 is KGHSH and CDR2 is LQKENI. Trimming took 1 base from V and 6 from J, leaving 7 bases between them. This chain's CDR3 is CASSPLGPNSPLHF. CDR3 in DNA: TGTGCCAGCTCACCACTCGGGCCTAATTCACCCCTCCACTTT. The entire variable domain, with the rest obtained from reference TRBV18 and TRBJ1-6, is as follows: NAGVMQNPRHLVRRRGQEARLRCSPMKGHSHVYWYRQLPEEGLKFMVYLQKENIIDESGMPKERFSAEFPKEGPSILRIQQVVRGDSAAYFCASSPLGPNSPLHFGNGTRLTVT.

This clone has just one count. The CDR3 DNA reads as TGTGCCTGGAGTGTAGAGTGGGCCACGGGGACGGGAGGGGAGACCCAGTACTTC. Protein product: CAWSVEWATGTGGETQYF. The genes are TRBV30 and TRBJ2-5, with 8 bases lining up with TRBD2. CDR1 and CDR2 (germline): GTSNPN, SVGIG (reference sequence). V lost 0 bases and J lost 5; bases outside the gene matches: 17. There are 18 residues in the CDR3.

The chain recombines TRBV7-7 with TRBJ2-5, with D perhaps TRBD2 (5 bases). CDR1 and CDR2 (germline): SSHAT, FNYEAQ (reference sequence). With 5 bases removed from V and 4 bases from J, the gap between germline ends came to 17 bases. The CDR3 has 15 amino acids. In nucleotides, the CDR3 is TGTGCCAGCAGCCGAGGGCGGCTCAGTGGAGAGACCCAGTACTTC. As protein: CASSRGRLSGETQYF.

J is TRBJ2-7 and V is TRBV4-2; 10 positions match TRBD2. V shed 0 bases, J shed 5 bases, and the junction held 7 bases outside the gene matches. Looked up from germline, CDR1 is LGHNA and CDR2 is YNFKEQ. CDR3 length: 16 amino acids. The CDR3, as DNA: TGTGCCAGCAGCCAAGAGGAAGCGGGGGGGCTTGACGAGCAGTACTTC. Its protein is CASSQEEAGGLDEQYF.

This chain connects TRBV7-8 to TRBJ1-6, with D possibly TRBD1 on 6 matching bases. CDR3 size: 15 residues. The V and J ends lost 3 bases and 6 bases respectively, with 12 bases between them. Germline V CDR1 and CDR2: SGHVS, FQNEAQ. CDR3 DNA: TGTGCCAGCAGCTTGACAGGCGGGGCTAATTCACCCCTCCACTTT. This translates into CASSLTGGANSPLHF.

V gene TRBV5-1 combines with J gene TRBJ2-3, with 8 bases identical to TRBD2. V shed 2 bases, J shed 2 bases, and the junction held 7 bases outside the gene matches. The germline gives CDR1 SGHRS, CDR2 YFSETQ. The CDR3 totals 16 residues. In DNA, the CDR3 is TGCGCCAGCAGCTTTCGCGGGAGGTGGGCCACAGATACGCAGTATTTT. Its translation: CASSFRGRWATDTQYF.

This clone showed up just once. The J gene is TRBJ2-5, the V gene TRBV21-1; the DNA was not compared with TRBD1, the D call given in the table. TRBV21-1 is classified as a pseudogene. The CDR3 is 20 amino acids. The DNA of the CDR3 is TGTGCCAGCAGCAACCCCGACAGGATATTTGGGCCCGGTGATGGGTCGACCCAGTACTTC. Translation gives CASSNPDRIFGPGDGSTQYF.

This chain's CDR3 is CASSQAPGLLRTNNEQFF. CDR3 nucleotides: TGTGCCAGCAGCCAGGCCCCGGGACTCCTCAGGACGAACAATGAGCAGTTCTTC. The J gene is TRBJ2-1, the V gene TRBV14; a possible D gene is TRBD2 (6 bases). This CDR3 has 18 residues. Germline CDR1 reads SGHDN; CDR2 reads FVKESK. V was clipped by 3 bases and J by 5 bases, with 23 bases between them. Full variable domain (remainder filled in from reference TRBV14 and TRBJ2-1): EAGVTQFPSHSVIEKGQTVTLRCDPISGHDNLYWYRRVMGKEIKFLLHFVKESKQDESGMPNNRFLAERTGGTYSTLKVQPAELEDSGVYFCASSQAPGLLRTNNEQFFGPGTRLTVL.

The CDR3 DNA follows: TGTGCCAGCAGTTCACAGGGGACAGACTATGGCTACACCTTC. Encoded protein: CASSSQGTDYGYTF. The rearrangement uses TRBV6-5 and TRBJ1-2, with 7 bases aligning to TRBD1. Trimming removed 4 bases from V and 3 bases from J; junction bases left unmatched: 5. Germline V gene data show CDR1 as MNHEY and CDR2 as SVGAGI. This CDR3 region has 14 residues.

CDR3 in DNA: TGTGCCAGCACCAAGTCGGAGCTCCTGGATTCACCCCTCCACTTT. Its protein product is CASTKSELLDSPLHF. The chain uses TRBV2 and TRBJ1-6; D is unresolved. Germline V gene data show CDR1 as SNHLY and CDR2 as FYNNEI. Trimming pared 7 bases from V and 8 bases from J, leaving 18 bases between. The CDR3 is 15 amino acids.